The 10 T cell receptor beta chains in this list originate from one sample, sequenced in a study of blood T cells in healthy people across ages. With a J-beta primer mix and a sample-barcoded 5' primer, a second PCR ran roughly 6 to 11 cycles. One entry per CDR3 protein, called by TCRdb with MiXCR from the 5' RACE reads. In the table there are fewer than 2 million distinct CDR3 sequences, 30% to 40% of which are singletons. The sequencing sample was made of blood. Every receptor here comes from a human donor in good health.

This chain connects TRBV20-1 to TRBJ1-1; 7 bases line up with TRBD1. The CDR3 totals 18 residues. Germline lookup yields CDR1 DFQATT and CDR2 SNEGSKA (reference sequence). With V trimmed by 0 bases and J by 0 bases, 13 bases remained unmatched. The CDR3 nucleotides are TGCAGTGCTAGAGATTTTCTGGGCTCTACAGGGGTGAACACTGAAGCTTTCTTT. It codes for CSARDFLGSTGVNTEAFF.

With regard to this clonotype: Sequence at one end of the junction differs from germline and may be a read error. Here the CDR3 reads CSVEGSLSSYNEQFF. The CDR3 DNA reads as TGCAGCGTCGAAGGGAGCCTTTCCTCCTACAATGAGCAGTTCTTC. The chain employs TRBV29-1 and TRBJ2-1; maybe TRBD2 (5 bases). This CDR3 has 15 residues. CDR1 is SQVTM, CDR2 ANQGSEA, per germline.

The V and J genes are TRBV10-3 and TRBJ2-7; D gene uncertain. There are 13 residues in the CDR3. V lost 6 bases to trimming and J lost 2 bases, with 11 bases between them. The germline CDR1 and CDR2 sequences are ENHRY and SYGVKD. CDR3 coding DNA: TGTGCCATCAGATCCCCGGTAGCCTACGAGCAGTACTTC. Translating gives CAIRSPVAYEQYF.

There are many counts of this clonotype. The chain employs TRBV5-1 and TRBJ2-3; D is uncertain. V was shortened by 0 bases and J by 2 bases, with 7 bases between the two germline ends. The germline gives CDR1 SGHRS, CDR2 YFSETQ. The CDR3 has 14 amino acids. The CDR3 loop reads CASSLVTATDTQYF. CDR3 bases: TGCGCCAGCAGCTTGGTTACAGCCACAGATACGCAGTATTTT.

The chain joins TRBV7-9 to TRBJ2-4; D might be TRBD2 (6 bases). The J call is uncertain, as TRBJ2-7 better fits the DNA end. Per germline, CDR1 SEHNR and CDR2 FQNEAQ (reference sequence). The CDR3 sequence is 15 residues long. The CDR3 DNA reads TGTGCCAGCAGCTTAGGCGGGACGACCTCCTACGAGCAGTACTTC. This sequence encodes CASSLGGTTSYEQYF.

This clonotype was found a few times. The genes are TRBV5-1 and TRBJ2-3, with D possibly matching TRBD2 (5 bases). This CDR3 is 14 amino acids long. Germline CDR1 SGHRS, CDR2 YFSETQ. Trimming removed 0 bases at V and 6 bases at J, with 11 bases between. CDR3 in amino acids: CASSLEAVSDTQYF. Here the CDR3 DNA reads TGCGCCAGCAGCTTGGAAGCGGTATCTGATACGCAGTATTTT.

The rearrangement joins TRBV3-1 to TRBJ1-1; D not resolved. V dropped 2 bases and J dropped 6 bases, with 16 bases sitting between them. CDR3 size: 15 residues. Germline CDR1 reads LGHDT; CDR2 reads YNNKEL (reference sequence). The DNA of the CDR3 is TGTGCCAGCAGCCAATTCACCCGACAAGGTGCTGAAGCTTTCTTT. Residues: CASSQFTRQGAEAFF.

The rearrangement joins TRBV7-9 to TRBJ2-1, with D possibly matching TRBD1 (6 bases). The CDR3 length is 16 residues. CDR1 SEHNR and CDR2 FQNEAQ come from the germline V gene (reference sequence). The germline V and J ends were trimmed by 5 bases and 3 bases, with 17 bases remaining between them. In DNA, the CDR3 is TGTGCCAGCAGCCTCCCCGGGGCAGGGGACTACAATGAGCAGTTCTTC. Translation gives CASSLPGAGDYNEQFF.

V and J are TRBV15 and TRBJ2-4; D possibly matches TRBD1 or TRBD2 (5 bases each). Per the germline V gene, CDR1 is LNHNV and CDR2 is YYDKDF (reference sequence). CDR3 length equals 15 residues. The ends were cut back, 0 bases at V and 13 bases at J, with 19 bases in the middle. CDR3 coding DNA: TGTGCCACCAGCAGAGATTCAGGGCAAGGGAGTTTGCAGTACTTC. Encoded protein: CATSRDSGQGSLQYF. The entire variable domain, with the rest obtained from reference TRBV15 and TRBJ2-4, is as follows: DAMVIQNPRYQVTQFGKPVTLSCSQTLNHNVMYWYQQKSSQAPKLLFHYYDKDFNNEADTPDNFQSRRPNTSFCFLDIRSPGLGDTAMYLCATSRDSGQGSLQYFGAGTRLSVL.

The chain links TRBV28 to TRBJ1-2; no clear D. Germline-derived CDR1 and CDR2 are MDHEN and SYDVKM. V shed 5 bases and J shed 5 bases, with 9 bases lying between them. CDR3 length equals 12 residues. This chain's CDR3 is CASSLSWYGYTF. The CDR3 nucleotides are TGTGCCAGCAGTCTCAGTTGGTATGGCTACACCTTC.